This TCR beta chain was sequenced in a study of cytomegalovirus exposure and HLA in healthy donors. Points from the study as a whole: From TCR beta sequences, most subjects' HLA-A and HLA-B alleles were reportedly predicted accurately. Later genetic work tied a missense DCLRE1C variant to beta-chain V and J trimming. Some V segments (TRBV6-2 and TRBV6-3 among them) were excluded as indistinguishable. The classifier reportedly diagnosed cytomegalovirus status with high specificity and sensitivity.

Researchers ran the PCR with 60 Vbeta and 13 Jbeta primers. Using immunoSEQ multiplex PCR, the repertoire was profiled, and TCRdb retains in-frame clones only, with some absent. The sample carries some 130,000 clones, about 73% recorded once. The V and J ends lost 4 bases and 5 bases, in that order; junction bases with no gene match: 7. Germline lookup yields CDR1 ENHRY and CDR2 SYGVKD. CDR3 length: 14 residues. On this clone itself: Its cognate antigen is unknown.

The source is a human donor in good health. What was sequenced was PBMCs. The V and J genes are TRBV10-3 and TRBJ1-2; TRBD1 agrees at 7 bases. CDR3 sequence: CAISAGTATYGYTF. The DNA of the CDR3 is TGTGCCATCAGTGCAGGGACAGCAACGTATGGCTACACCTTC.